This TCR beta chain was captured by sequencing in a study of human thymus T cells. Study outcomes and limitations: Thymic and blood repertoires seemed to favor certain V and J genes.

Germline V gives CDR1 MDHEN, CDR2 SYDVKM. The V segment lost 8 bases and the J segment 5 bases; nucleotides outside the gene matches: 8. The CDR3 has 15 amino acids. This table comes from immunoSEQ multiplex PCR, and its TCRdb copy is limited to in-frame clones, with some not included. Of 54,000 or so clones in the sample, about 93% were seen once. Infants served as donors; they were healthy and Finnish and were having corrective surgery for congenital heart defects. No fixed cell number was used; all available blood leukocytes supplied DNA. A single count supports this clone. Its antigen remains unidentified.

The TCR originated in a boy younger than two with a congenital heart defect but otherwise immunologically healthy. V and J are TRBV28 and TRBJ2-2; 10 bases match TRBD1. Material for sequencing was blood. CDR3 region: CASARQGAATGELFF. CDR3 sequence (DNA): TGTGCCAGCGCACGACAGGGGGCGGCGACCGGGGAGCTGTTTTTT.